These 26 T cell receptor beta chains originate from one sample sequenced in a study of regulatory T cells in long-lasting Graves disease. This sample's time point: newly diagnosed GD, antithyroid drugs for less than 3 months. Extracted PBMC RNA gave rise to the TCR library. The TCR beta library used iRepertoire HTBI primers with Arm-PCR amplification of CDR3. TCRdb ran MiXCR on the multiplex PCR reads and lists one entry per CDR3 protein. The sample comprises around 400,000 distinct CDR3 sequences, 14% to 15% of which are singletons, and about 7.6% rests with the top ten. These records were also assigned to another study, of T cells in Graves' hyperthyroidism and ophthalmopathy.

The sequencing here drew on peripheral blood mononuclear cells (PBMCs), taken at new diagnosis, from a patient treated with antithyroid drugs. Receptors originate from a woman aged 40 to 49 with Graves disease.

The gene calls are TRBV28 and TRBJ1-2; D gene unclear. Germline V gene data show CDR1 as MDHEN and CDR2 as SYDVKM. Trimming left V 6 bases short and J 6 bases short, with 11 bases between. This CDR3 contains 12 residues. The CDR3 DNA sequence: TGTGCCAGCAGCCAATTCCTCGATGGCTACACCTTC. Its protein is CASSQFLDGYTF.

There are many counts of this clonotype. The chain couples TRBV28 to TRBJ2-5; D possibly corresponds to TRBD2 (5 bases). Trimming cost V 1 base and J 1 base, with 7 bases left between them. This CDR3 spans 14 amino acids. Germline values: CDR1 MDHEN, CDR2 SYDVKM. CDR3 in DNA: TGTGCCAGCAGTTTATTCGGACTCCAAGAGACCCAGTACTTC. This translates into CASSLFGLQETQYF.

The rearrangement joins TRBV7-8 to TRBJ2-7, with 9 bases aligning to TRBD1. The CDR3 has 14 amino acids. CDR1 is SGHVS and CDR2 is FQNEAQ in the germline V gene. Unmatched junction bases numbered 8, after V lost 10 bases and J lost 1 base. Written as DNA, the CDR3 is TGTGCCACCGGACAGGGGAGGATGTCCTACGAGCAGTACTTC. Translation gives CATGQGRMSYEQYF. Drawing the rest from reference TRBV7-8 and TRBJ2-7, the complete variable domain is GAGVSQSPRYKVAKRGQDVALRCDPISGHVSLFWYQQALGQGPEFLTYFQNEAQLDKSGLPSDRFFAERPEGSVSTLKIQRTQQEDSAVYLCATGQGRMSYEQYFGPGTRLTVT.

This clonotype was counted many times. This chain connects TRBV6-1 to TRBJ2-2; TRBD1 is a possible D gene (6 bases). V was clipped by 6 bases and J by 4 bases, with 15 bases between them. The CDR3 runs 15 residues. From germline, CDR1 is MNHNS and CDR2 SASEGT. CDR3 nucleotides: TGTGCCAGCAGACATACAGGGTCGGGCACCGGGGAGCTGTTTTTT. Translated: CASRHTGSGTGELFF.

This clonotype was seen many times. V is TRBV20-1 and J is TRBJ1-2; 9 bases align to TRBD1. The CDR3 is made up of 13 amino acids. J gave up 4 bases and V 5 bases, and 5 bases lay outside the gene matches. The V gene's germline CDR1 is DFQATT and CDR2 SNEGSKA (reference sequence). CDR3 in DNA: TGCAGTGCTGGGGGACAGGGAATCTATGGCTACACCTTC. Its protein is CSAGGQGIYGYTF.

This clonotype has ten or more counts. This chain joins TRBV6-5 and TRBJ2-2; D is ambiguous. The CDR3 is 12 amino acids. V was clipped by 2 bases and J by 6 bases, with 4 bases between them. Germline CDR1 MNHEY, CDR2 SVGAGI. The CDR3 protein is CASSYMAGELFF. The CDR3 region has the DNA TGTGCCAGCAGTTACATGGCCGGGGAGCTGTTTTTT.

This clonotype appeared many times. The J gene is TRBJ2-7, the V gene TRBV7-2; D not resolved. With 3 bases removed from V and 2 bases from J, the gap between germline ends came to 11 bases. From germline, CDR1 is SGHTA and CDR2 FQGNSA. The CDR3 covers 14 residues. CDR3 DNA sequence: TGTGCCAGCAGCTTCGTGGACCAGACCTACGAGCAGTACTTC. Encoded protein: CASSFVDQTYEQYF.

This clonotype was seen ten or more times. The CDR3 DNA follows: TGTGCCAGCAGCCTAAGCGGCCTCTCTGGAAACACCATATATTTT. It codes for CASSLSGLSGNTIYF. The chain employs TRBV27 and TRBJ1-3; D uncertain. Germline CDR1 reads MNHEY; CDR2 reads SMNVEV (reference sequence). The germline V and J ends were trimmed by 6 bases and 0 bases, with 12 bases remaining between them. This CDR3 is 15 amino acids long.

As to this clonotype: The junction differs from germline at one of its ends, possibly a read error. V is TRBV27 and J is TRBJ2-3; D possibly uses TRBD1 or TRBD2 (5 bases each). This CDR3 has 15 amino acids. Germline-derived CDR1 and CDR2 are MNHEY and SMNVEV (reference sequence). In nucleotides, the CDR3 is TGTGCCAGCAGTCTAACTGGGGCGGGCACAGATACGCAGTGTTTT. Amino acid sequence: CASSLTGAGTDTQCF.

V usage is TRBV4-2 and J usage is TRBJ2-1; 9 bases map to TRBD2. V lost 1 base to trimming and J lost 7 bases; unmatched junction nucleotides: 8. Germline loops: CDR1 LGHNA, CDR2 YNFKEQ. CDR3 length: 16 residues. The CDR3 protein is CASSQGASGTENEQFF. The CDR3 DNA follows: TGTGCCAGCAGCCAAGGGGCTAGCGGGACTGAGAATGAGCAGTTCTTC.

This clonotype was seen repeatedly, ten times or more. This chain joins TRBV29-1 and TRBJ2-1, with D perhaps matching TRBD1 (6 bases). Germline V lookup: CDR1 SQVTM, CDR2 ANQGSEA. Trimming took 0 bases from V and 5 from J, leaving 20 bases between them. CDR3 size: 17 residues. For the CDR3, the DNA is TGCAGCGTTGAAGAGGGACAAGGCCGATATAGCAACAATGAGCAGTTCTTC. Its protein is CSVEEGQGRYSNNEQFF.

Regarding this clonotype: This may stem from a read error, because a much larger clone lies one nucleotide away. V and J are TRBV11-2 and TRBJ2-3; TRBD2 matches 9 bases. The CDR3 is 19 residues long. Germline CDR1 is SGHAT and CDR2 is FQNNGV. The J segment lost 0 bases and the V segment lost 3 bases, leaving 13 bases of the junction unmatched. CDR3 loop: CASSFPCGGLAGSTDTQYF. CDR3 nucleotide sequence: TGTGCCAGCAGCTTCCCCTGCGGGGGGCTAGCGGGGAGCACAGATACGCAGTATTTT.

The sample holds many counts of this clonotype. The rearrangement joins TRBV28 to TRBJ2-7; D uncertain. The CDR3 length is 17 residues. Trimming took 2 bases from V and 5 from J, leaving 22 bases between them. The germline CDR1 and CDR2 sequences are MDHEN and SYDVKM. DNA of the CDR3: TGTGCCAGCAGTTTAGGCCGACCAGGTTCCTTTCGTGACGAGCAGTACTTC. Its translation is CASSLGRPGSFRDEQYF.

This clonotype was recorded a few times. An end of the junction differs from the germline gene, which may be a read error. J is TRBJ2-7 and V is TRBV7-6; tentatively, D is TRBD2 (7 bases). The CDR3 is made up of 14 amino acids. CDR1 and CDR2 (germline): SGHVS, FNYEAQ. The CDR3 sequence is CASSLGGDPYEQYF. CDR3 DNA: TGTGCCAGCAGTTTAGGGGGGGACCCCTACGAGCAGTACTTC.

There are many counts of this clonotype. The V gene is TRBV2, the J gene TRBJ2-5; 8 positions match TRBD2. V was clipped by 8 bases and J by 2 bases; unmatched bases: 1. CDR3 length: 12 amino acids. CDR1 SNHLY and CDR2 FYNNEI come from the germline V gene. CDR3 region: CASASGQETQYF. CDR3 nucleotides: TGTGCCAGCGCTAGCGGGCAAGAGACCCAGTACTTC. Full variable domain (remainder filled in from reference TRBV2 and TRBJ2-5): EPEVTQTPSHQVTQMGQEVILRCVPISNHLYFYWYRQILGQKVEFLVSFYNNEISEKSEIFDDQFSVERPDGSNFTLKIRSTKLEDSAMYFCASASGQETQYFGPGTRLLVL.

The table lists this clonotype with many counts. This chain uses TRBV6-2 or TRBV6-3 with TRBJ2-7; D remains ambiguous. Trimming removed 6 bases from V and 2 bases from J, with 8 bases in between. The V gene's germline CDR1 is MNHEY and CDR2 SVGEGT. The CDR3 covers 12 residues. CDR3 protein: CASSPSPYEQYF. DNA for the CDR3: TGTGCCAGCAGCCCCAGCCCCTACGAGCAGTACTTC.

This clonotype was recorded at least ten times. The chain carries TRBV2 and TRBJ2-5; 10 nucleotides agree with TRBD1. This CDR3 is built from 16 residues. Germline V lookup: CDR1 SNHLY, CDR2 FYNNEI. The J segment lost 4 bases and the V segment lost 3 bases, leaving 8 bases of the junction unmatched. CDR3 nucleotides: TGTGCCAGCAGTGACGCGGGACAGGGGCTCGGAGAGACCCAGTACTTC. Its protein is CASSDAGQGLGETQYF.

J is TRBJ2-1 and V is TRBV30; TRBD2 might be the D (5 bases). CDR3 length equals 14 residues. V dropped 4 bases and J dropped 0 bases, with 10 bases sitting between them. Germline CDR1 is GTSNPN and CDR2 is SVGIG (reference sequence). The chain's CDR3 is CAWKAVSSYNEQFF. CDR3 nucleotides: TGTGCCTGGAAAGCGGTTAGCTCCTACAATGAGCAGTTCTTC.

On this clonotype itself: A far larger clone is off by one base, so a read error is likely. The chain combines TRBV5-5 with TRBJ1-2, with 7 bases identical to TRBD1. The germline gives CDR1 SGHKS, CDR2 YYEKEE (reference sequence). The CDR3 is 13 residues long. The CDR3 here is CAGSEGTDYGYTF. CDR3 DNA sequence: TGTGCCGGCAGCGAAGGGACAGACTATGGCTACACCTTC. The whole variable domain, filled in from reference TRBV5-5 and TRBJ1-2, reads DAGVTQSPTHLIKTRGQQVTLRCSPISGHKSVSWYQQVLGQGPQFIFQYYEKEERGRGNFPDRFSARQFPNYSSELNVNALLLGDSALYLCAGSEGTDYGYTFGSGTRLTVV.

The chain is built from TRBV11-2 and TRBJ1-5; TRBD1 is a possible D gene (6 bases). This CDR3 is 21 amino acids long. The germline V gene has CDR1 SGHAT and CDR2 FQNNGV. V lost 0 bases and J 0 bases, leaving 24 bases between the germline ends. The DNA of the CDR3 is TGTGCCAGCAGCTTAGAGGGTGCGGGGGGGGGGCGGAAATATAGCAATCAGCCCCAGCATTTT. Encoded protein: CASSLEGAGGGRKYSNQPQHF. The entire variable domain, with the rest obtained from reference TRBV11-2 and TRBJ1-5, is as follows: EAGVAQSPRYKIIEKRQSVAFWCNPISGHATLYWYQQILGQGPKLLIQFQNNGVVDDSQLPKDRFSAERLKGVDSTLKIQPAKLEDSAVYLCASSLEGAGGGRKYSNQPQHFGDGTRLSIL.

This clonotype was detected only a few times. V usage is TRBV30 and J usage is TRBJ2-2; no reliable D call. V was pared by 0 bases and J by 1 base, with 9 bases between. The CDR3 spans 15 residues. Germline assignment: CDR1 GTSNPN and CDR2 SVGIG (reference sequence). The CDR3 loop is CAWSVLIGNTGELFF. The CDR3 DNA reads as TGTGCCTGGAGTGTATTAATCGGGAACACCGGGGAGCTGTTTTTT.

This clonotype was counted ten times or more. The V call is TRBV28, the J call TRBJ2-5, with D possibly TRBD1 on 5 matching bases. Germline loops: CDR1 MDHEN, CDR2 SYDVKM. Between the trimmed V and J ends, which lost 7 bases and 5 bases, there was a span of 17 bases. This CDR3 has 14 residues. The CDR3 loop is CASTIAKGIETQYF. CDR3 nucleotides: TGTGCCAGCACGATCGCGAAGGGGATTGAGACCCAGTACTTC.

This CDR3 is CSVEEGSGIHYEQYF. CDR3 DNA: TGCAGCGTTGAAGAGGGGTCCGGCATCCACTACGAGCAGTACTTC. This chain joins TRBV29-1 and TRBJ2-7; no firm D call. The V end was cut by 0 bases, the J end by 3 bases, with 15 bases between. The length of the CDR3 is 15 residues. Germline V gene data show CDR1 as SQVTM and CDR2 as ANQGSEA.

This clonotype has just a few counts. This chain's CDR3 is CATSDTTGATNYGYTF. The CDR3 DNA reads as TGTGCCACCAGTGACACCACCGGGGCGACTAACTATGGCTACACCTTC. The chain joins TRBV24-1 to TRBJ1-2; maybe TRBD1 (5 bases). The CDR3 has 16 amino acids. Between the trimmed V and J ends, which lost 4 bases and 0 bases, there was a span of 14 bases. Germline-derived CDR1 and CDR2 are KGHDR and SFDVKD.

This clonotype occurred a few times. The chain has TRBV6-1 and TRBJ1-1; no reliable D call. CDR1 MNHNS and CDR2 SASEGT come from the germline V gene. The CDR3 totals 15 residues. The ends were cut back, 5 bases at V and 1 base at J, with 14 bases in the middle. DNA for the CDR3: TGTGCCAGCAGTCCCATAATGGTCACGAACACTGAAGCTTTCTTT. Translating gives CASSPIMVTNTEAFF.

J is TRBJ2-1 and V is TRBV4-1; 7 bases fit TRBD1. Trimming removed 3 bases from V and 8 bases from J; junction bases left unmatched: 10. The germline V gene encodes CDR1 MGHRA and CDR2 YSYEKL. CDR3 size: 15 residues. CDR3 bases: TGCGCCAGCAGCCACCCTCCGACAGGGCGGGATGAGCAGTTCTTC. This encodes CASSHPPTGRDEQFF.